The 30 T cell receptor beta chains listed next were all sequenced from one sample in a study of CD8 T cells in Susac syndrome. Reverse transcription of roughly 0.5 to 1 ug RNA was carried out with random hexamers. TCRdb processed the immunoSEQ multiplex PCR reads anew with MiXCR; each CDR3 protein has one entry. The sample includes fewer than 140,000 distinct CDR3 sequences, around 94% of them seen just once. Sequenced: CD8+ T cells from PBMCs. These receptors were taken from a human donor with Susac syndrome.

The count of this clonotype is one. The chain combines TRBV4-1 with TRBJ1-1; D not resolved. The CDR3 is 15 residues long. CDR1 and CDR2 (germline): MGHRA, YSYEKL. The V gene lost 0 bases and the J gene lost 3 bases, with 11 bases spanning the gap. The CDR3 coding sequence is TGCGCCAGCAGCCAAGATTCCACATACTACACTGAAGCTTTCTTT. Translated, it gives CASSQDSTYYTEAFF.

V and J are TRBV20-1 and TRBJ1-2, with 9 positions matching TRBD1. The germline V gene has CDR1 DFQATT and CDR2 SNEGSKA (reference sequence). The V segment lost 3 bases and the J segment 7 bases; nucleotides outside the gene matches: 9. The CDR3 is 14 residues long. CDR3 DNA: TGCAGTGCTAGTCCCACAGGGGGCAGAGGTGGCTACACCTTC. Translating it yields CSASPTGGRGGYTF.

The chain uses TRBV3-1 and TRBJ2-1; tentatively, D is TRBD2 (7 bases). V lost 8 bases and J lost 5, with 13 bases in between. The CDR3 runs 13 residues. Germline loops: CDR1 LGHDT, CDR2 YNNKEL (reference sequence). This CDR3 is CASGEGGDNEQFF. The CDR3 DNA reads as TGTGCCAGCGGGGAGGGGGGGGACAATGAGCAGTTCTTC.

The chain carries TRBV10-3 and TRBJ2-1; D may be TRBD1 (6 bases). Germline V gene data show CDR1 as ENHRY and CDR2 as SYGVKD. This CDR3 comprises 13 residues. V lost 0 bases to trimming and J lost 7 bases, with 7 bases between them. In DNA, the CDR3 is TGTGCCATCAGTGAGTCCCAGGGGAATGAGCAGTTCTTC. This translates into CAISESQGNEQFF.

The chain uses TRBV29-1 and TRBJ1-1; D gene ambiguous. The germline V gene has CDR1 SQVTM and CDR2 ANQGSEA. The CDR3 has 14 amino acids. The V end lost 3 bases, the J end lost 4 bases, and 15 bases lay between the germline ends. CDR3 bases: TGCAGCGTTGAGGCGAGAGGGCGCGGCACTGAAGCTTTCTTT. Protein: CSVEARGRGTEAFF.

The genes are TRBV7-9 and TRBJ2-3; 9 bases match TRBD2. This CDR3 is 14 amino acids long. J was trimmed by 7 bases and V by 2 bases; bases with no gene match: 4. Per germline, CDR1 SEHNR and CDR2 FQNEAQ (reference sequence). This chain's CDR3 is CASSLTTSGHTQYF. The CDR3 region has the DNA TGTGCCAGCAGCTTAACGACTAGCGGCCATACGCAGTATTTT.

This clonotype was seen a single time. This sequence joins TRBV27 and TRBJ2-1; 10 bases are a match to TRBD1. The CDR3 is 15 amino acids. Germline lookup yields CDR1 MNHEY and CDR2 SMNVEV (reference sequence). With 5 bases clipped from V and 9 bases from J, the junction kept 10 bases outside the gene matches. In DNA, the CDR3 is TGTGCCAGCAGTACACCCGACAGGGGGCTGGGTGAGCAGTTCTTC. Its translation is CASSTPDRGLGEQFF.

The rearrangement links TRBV29-1 to TRBJ2-1; no clear D. V gave up 6 bases and J gave up 2 bases, with 17 bases separating them. Germline lookup yields CDR1 SQVTM and CDR2 ANQGSEA. The CDR3 runs 15 residues. Here the CDR3 reads CSVAGGWATYNEQFF. CDR3 coding DNA: TGCAGCGTGGCCGGTGGCTGGGCCACCTACAATGAGCAGTTCTTC.

The chain couples TRBV15 to TRBJ2-7; the match to TRBD1 covers 7 bases. The CDR3 sequence is 15 residues long. Unmatched junction bases numbered 9, after V lost 3 bases and J lost 4 bases. CDR1 LNHNV and CDR2 YYDKDF come from the germline V gene (reference sequence). The CDR3 protein is CATSRAGGSPYEQYF. The CDR3, as DNA: TGTGCCACCAGCAGGGCAGGGGGATCTCCTTACGAGCAGTACTTC.

V gene TRBV29-1 combines with J gene TRBJ2-7; D might be TRBD1 (6 bases). Germline V gene lookup returns CDR1 SQVTM and CDR2 ANQGSEA. The CDR3 spans 16 residues. Trimming removed 2 bases from V and 2 bases from J, with 19 bases in between. CDR3 nucleotides: TGCAGCGTTGAACTCGGGACACCACCTGAGCCCTACGAGCAGTACTTC. Protein: CSVELGTPPEPYEQYF.

The chain has TRBV12-3 or TRBV12-4 and TRBJ1-2; the D gene is possibly TRBD1 (5 bases). V was clipped by 0 bases and J by 8 bases, with 13 bases between them. The length of the CDR3 is 14 residues. The CDR3 sequence: CASSLAGDSRGYTF. The CDR3 DNA reads as TGTGCCAGCAGTTTAGCAGGGGATTCGCGCGGCTACACCTTC.

Here the CDR3 DNA reads TGTGCCAGCAGTTTGAAGACAGGGGGGCAGTATTTT. This codes for CASSLKTGGQYF. The V gene is TRBV12-3 or TRBV12-4, the J gene TRBJ2-3; 9 nucleotides agree with TRBD1. The V gene end was trimmed by 3 bases and the J gene end by 11 bases; junction bases not matched to a gene: 3. This CDR3 contains 12 residues.

The rearrangement joins TRBV12-3 or TRBV12-4 to TRBJ2-3; D gene ambiguous. V was clipped by 1 base and J by 1 base, with 6 bases between them. The CDR3 loop spans 14 amino acids. DNA for the CDR3: TGTGCCAGCAGTTTAGGGTCAGGCACAGATACGCAGTATTTT. Translation: CASSLGSGTDTQYF.

V and J are TRBV9 and TRBJ2-2; the D is unclear. Trimming left V 0 bases short and J 2 bases short, with 5 bases between. Per the germline V gene, CDR1 is SGDLS and CDR2 is YYNGEE. The CDR3 totals 14 residues. The CDR3 loop reads CASSVGVNTGELFF. The CDR3 bases are TGTGCCAGCAGCGTAGGCGTAAACACCGGGGAGCTGTTTTTT. Combining the CDR3 with reference TRBV9 and TRBJ2-2 gives the whole variable domain DSGVTQTPKHLITATGQRVTLRCSPRSGDLSVYWYQQSLDQGLQFLIQYYNGEERAKGNILERFSAQQFPDLHSELNLSSLELGDSALYFCASSVGVNTGELFFGEGSRLTVL.

The CDR3 region is CASSLGARGRDEQYF. The CDR3 DNA is TGTGCCAGCAGCTTAGGGGCCAGGGGGAGAGACGAGCAGTACTTC. The V call is TRBV11-2, the J call TRBJ2-7; TRBD1 matches 7 bases. V lost 1 base to trimming and J lost 5 bases; unmatched junction nucleotides: 8. Germline lookup yields CDR1 SGHAT and CDR2 FQNNGV. There are 15 residues in the CDR3.

J is TRBJ2-7 and V is TRBV20-1; TRBD2 aligns across 11 bases. The CDR3 extends over 18 amino acids. Trimming removed 0 bases from V and 2 bases from J; junction bases left unmatched: 12. From germline, CDR1 is DFQATT and CDR2 SNEGSKA (reference sequence). CDR3 nucleotide sequence: TGCAGTGCTAGAGATCCAGAAGGTGCTAGCGGGGGGACCTACGAGCAGTACTTC. Its protein product is CSARDPEGASGGTYEQYF.

This rearrangement joins TRBV5-4 to TRBJ1-4; D possibly corresponds to TRBD1 (5 bases). Deletions cut 4 bases from V and 8 bases from J, with 15 bases between. Looked up from germline, CDR1 is SGHNT and CDR2 is YYREEE (reference sequence). The length of the CDR3 is 14 residues. The CDR3 loop reads CASSPGTRGEKLFF. Written as DNA, the CDR3 is TGTGCCAGCAGCCCCGGGACCAGAGGGGAAAAACTGTTTTTT. Full variable domain (remainder filled in from reference TRBV5-4 and TRBJ1-4): ETGVTQSPTHLIKTRGQQVTLRCSSQSGHNTVSWYQQALGQGPQFIFQYYREEENGRGNFPPRFSGLQFPNYSSELNVNALELDDSALYLCASSPGTRGEKLFFGSGTQLSVL.

The chain combines TRBV21-1 with TRBJ2-7. TRBV21-1 is a known pseudogene. The CDR3 sequence is 14 residues long. The CDR3 sequence: CASSKDRTIHEQYF. The CDR3 coding sequence is TGTGCCAGCAGCAAAGATAGGACGATCCACGAGCAGTACTTC.

The chain employs TRBV20-1 and TRBJ2-3; perhaps TRBD1 as D (6 bases). The V and J ends lost 6 bases and 2 bases respectively, with 12 bases between them. This CDR3 is built from 13 residues. The germline V gene encodes CDR1 DFQATT and CDR2 SNEGSKA (reference sequence). For the CDR3, the DNA is TGCAGTGCCTCGGACAGACCCACAGATACGCAGTATTTT. Encoded protein: CSASDRPTDTQYF.

The J gene is TRBJ1-2, the V gene TRBV20-1; a possible D gene is TRBD1 (5 bases). Germline-derived CDR1 and CDR2 are DFQATT and SNEGSKA (reference sequence). The CDR3 totals 15 residues. The V end lost 4 bases, the J end lost 3 bases, and 18 bases lay between the germline ends. This CDR3 is CSANQGSPPYYGYTF. The CDR3 DNA follows: TGCAGTGCTAATCAGGGCTCACCTCCCTACTATGGCTACACCTTC.

J is TRBJ2-5 and V is TRBV7-9, with D possibly TRBD1 on 6 matching bases. The ends were cut back, 7 bases at V and 4 bases at J, with 19 bases in the middle. CDR3 length: 15 amino acids. Germline V gives CDR1 SEHNR, CDR2 FQNEAQ (reference sequence). In DNA form, the CDR3 reads TGTGCCAGCACCCCACCCCAGGGGAGACCAGAGACCCAGTACTTC. This sequence encodes CASTPPQGRPETQYF.

The chain employs TRBV6-2 or TRBV6-3 and TRBJ1-1; D is unresolved. Germline loops: CDR1 MNHEY, CDR2 SVGEGT. This CDR3 has 15 residues. The germline V and J ends were trimmed by 6 bases and 3 bases, with 17 bases remaining between them. The CDR3 spells CASRYGPDGDTEAFF. Here the CDR3 DNA reads TGTGCCAGCAGATACGGGCCCGATGGGGACACTGAAGCTTTCTTT.

Comments on this clonotype: One end of the junction varies from germline; a read error may be responsible. The chain links TRBV9 to TRBJ1-1; D unclear. Germline-derived CDR1 and CDR2 are SGDLS and YYNGEE. The CDR3 spans 15 residues. DNA of the CDR3: TGTGCCAGCAGCGTAGGCGGCTCTTGGAACGCTGAAGCTTTCTTT. Translation gives CASSVGGSWNAEAFF.

The chain links TRBV7-8 to TRBJ2-1; D possibly uses TRBD1 or TRBD2 (5 bases each). Trimming left V 5 bases short and J 10 bases short, with 18 bases between. This CDR3 is 14 amino acids long. CDR1 is SGHVS, CDR2 FQNEAQ, per germline. CDR3 nucleotides: TGTGCCAGCAGCCGTTCTGTGAGGGGAGAAGAGCAGTTCTTC. Translating it yields CASSRSVRGEEQFF.

The chain links TRBV29-1 to TRBJ2-7; tentative D call: TRBD1 (6 bases). CDR1 is SQVTM and CDR2 is ANQGSEA in the germline V gene. The CDR3 is 16 amino acids. V gave up 3 bases and J gave up 2 bases, with 20 bases separating them. CDR3 coding DNA: TGCAGCGTTGAGGGTTATGGTGGACAGAGAGCCTACGAGCAGTACTTC. This translates into CSVEGYGGQRAYEQYF.

The rearrangement joins TRBV9 to TRBJ2-5; 12 bases match TRBD1. Germline V lookup: CDR1 SGDLS, CDR2 YYNGEE. This CDR3 is built from 17 residues. The junction had 8 bases not matched to a gene; V was cut back by 4 bases and J by 1 base. The CDR3 region has the DNA TGTGCCAGCAGCCCGGGACAGGGGGCTATCTTCCAAGAGACCCAGTACTTC. Translated, it gives CASSPGQGAIFQETQYF.

This chain joins TRBV9 and TRBJ2-1, with D tentatively TRBD2 (7 bases). V lost 4 bases to trimming and J lost 5 bases, with 10 bases between them. The CDR3 is 13 residues long. Per germline, CDR1 SGDLS and CDR2 YYNGEE. CDR3 nucleotide sequence: TGTGCCAGCAGCCCGGGGGGCAACAATGAGCAGTTCTTC. Protein sequence: CASSPGGNNEQFF. Full variable domain (remainder filled in from reference TRBV9 and TRBJ2-1): DSGVTQTPKHLITATGQRVTLRCSPRSGDLSVYWYQQSLDQGLQFLIQYYNGEERAKGNILERFSAQQFPDLHSELNLSSLELGDSALYFCASSPGGNNEQFFGPGTRLTVL.

The chain has TRBV20-1 and TRBJ2-7, with no clear D. Germline loops: CDR1 DFQATT, CDR2 SNEGSKA (reference sequence). Deletions cut 2 bases from V and 4 bases from J, with 12 bases between. This CDR3 has 13 residues. CDR3 coding DNA: TGCAGTGCTAGACAAAATACAACGTACGAGCAGTACTTC. This codes for CSARQNTTYEQYF.

The chain is built from TRBV3-1 and TRBJ2-3; no reliable D call. V lost 4 bases and J lost 6, with 20 bases in between. Germline V CDR1 and CDR2: LGHDT, YNNKEL (reference sequence). The CDR3 loop spans 16 amino acids. CDR3 in DNA: TGTGCCAGCAGCCCCGACCCTACCGGCTCTGAGGATACGCAGTATTTT. Translated: CASSPDPTGSEDTQYF.

The chain couples TRBV6-6 to TRBJ1-5; no reliable D call. CDR1 is MNHNY and CDR2 is SVGAGI in the germline V gene (reference sequence). The CDR3 sequence is 14 residues long. V lost 6 bases and J 5 bases, leaving 14 bases between the germline ends. Written as DNA, the CDR3 is TGTGCCAGCAGGGAGGGTGGTAAAGATCAGCCCCAGCATTTT. Protein sequence: CASREGGKDQPQHF.